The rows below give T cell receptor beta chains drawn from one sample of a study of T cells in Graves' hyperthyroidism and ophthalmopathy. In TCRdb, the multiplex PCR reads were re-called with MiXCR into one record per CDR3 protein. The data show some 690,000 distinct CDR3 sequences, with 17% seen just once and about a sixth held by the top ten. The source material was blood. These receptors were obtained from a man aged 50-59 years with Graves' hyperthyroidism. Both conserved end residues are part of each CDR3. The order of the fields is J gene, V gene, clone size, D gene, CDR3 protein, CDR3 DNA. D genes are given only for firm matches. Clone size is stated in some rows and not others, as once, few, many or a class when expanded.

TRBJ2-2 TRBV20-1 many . CSYRGNTGELFF TGCAGCTACAGAGGGAACACCGGGGAGCTGTTTTTT
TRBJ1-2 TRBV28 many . CASSLPRGLDYGYTF TGTGCCAGCAGTTTGCCCCGGGGATTGGACTATGGCTACACCTTC
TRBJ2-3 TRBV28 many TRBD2 CASSFREGPPDTQYF TGTGCCAGCAGTTTTAGGGAGGGCCCCCCAGATACGCAGTATTTT
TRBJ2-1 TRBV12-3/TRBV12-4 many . CASTPRQGASSSGSINEQFF TGTGCCAGCACTCCCCGACAGGGGGCTTCCTCTAGCGGGAGTATAAATGAGCAGTTCTTC
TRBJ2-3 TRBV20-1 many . CSARDVAVLTDTQYF TGCAGTGCTAGAGATGTAGCGGTACTGACAGATACGCAGTATTTT
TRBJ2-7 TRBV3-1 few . CASSHAYEQYF TGTGCCAGCAGCCATGCGTACGAGCAGTACTTC
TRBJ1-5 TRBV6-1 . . CASSVWGDSNQPQHF TGTGCCAGCAGTGTATGGGGAGATAGCAATCAGCCCCAGCATTTT
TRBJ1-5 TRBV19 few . CASRGDQPQHF TGTGCCTCACGTGGGGATCAGCCCCAGCATTTT
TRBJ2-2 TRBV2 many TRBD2 CASREREGRTGELFF TGTGCCAGCAGGGAGCGGGAGGGCCGTACCGGGGAGCTGTTTTTT
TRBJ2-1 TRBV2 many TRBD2 CASSNGLAGGLNEQFF TGTGCCAGCAGTAACGGACTAGCGGGCGGTTTAAATGAGCAGTTCTTC
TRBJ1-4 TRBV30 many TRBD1 CAWAPSPTGGAANEKLFF TGTGCCTGGGCCCCGAGCCCTACAGGGGGCGCCGCTAATGAAAAACTGTTTTTT
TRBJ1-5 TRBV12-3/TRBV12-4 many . CASSLKGPMRYSNQPQHF TGTGCCAGCAGTTTAAAAGGACCGATGAGATATAGCAATCAGCCCCAGCATTTT
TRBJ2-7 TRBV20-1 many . CSPSGGQGTSVYEQYF TGCAGCCCAAGTGGGGGGCAGGGAACTAGCGTCTACGAGCAGTACTTC
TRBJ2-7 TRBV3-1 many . CASSLTTRYEQYF TGTGCCAGCAGCCTAACCACGAGATACGAGCAGTACTTC
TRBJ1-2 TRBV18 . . CASSPPSTVTNYGYTF TGTGCCAGCTCACCACCTTCGACGGTCACTAACTATGGCTACACCTTC
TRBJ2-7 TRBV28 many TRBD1 CASLTGTASYEQYF TGTGCCAGCTTAACCGGGACAGCGTCATACGAGCAGTACTTC
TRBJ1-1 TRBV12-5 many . CASGHVGGTEAFF TGTGCTAGTGGCCATGTTGGGGGCACTGAAGCTTTCTTT
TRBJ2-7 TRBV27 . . CASSLLSAGSEQYF TGTGCCAGCAGTTTACTATCCGCAGGGTCCGAGCAGTACTTC
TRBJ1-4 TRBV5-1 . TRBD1 CASSRGQGAFFEKLFF TGCGCCAGCAGCAGGGGACAGGGGGCGTTCTTCGAAAAACTGTTTTTT
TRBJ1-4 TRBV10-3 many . CATSDVGGLTNEKLFF TGTGCCACTTCGGACGTCGGAGGTTTAACTAATGAAAAACTGTTTTTT
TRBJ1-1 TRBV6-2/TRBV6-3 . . CASSPHPGAGTEAFF TGTGCCAGCAGTCCTCACCCAGGAGCAGGCACTGAAGCTTTCTTT
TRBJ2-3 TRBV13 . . CGSSDYPFQPGTDTQYF TGTGGCAGCAGCGACTACCCTTTCCAACCTGGCACAGATACGCAGTATTTT
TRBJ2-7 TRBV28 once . CASSSDYSYQQYF TGTGCCAGCAGTTCCGACTACTCCTACCAGCAGTACTTC
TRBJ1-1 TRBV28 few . CASLMRPNTEAFF TGTGCCAGCCTGATGAGGCCGAACACTGAAGCTTTCTTT
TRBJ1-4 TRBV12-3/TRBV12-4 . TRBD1 CASSSGTAAINEELFF TGTGCCAGCAGTTCCGGGACAGCTGCAATAAATGAAGAACTGTTTTTT
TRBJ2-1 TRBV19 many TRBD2 CASSLGTSGKHNEQFF TGTGCCAGTAGTCTCGGGACTAGCGGGAAACACAATGAGCAGTTCTTC
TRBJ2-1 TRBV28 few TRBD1 CASSFPAGQGSNYEQFF TGTGCCAGCAGTTTCCCGGCTGGACAGGGATCAAATTATGAGCAGTTCTTC
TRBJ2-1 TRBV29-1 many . CSVAMDYNSNEQFF TGCAGCGTTGCGATGGACTATAATTCCAATGAGCAGTTCTTC
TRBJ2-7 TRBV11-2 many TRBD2 CASSLVPSGSPQYF TGTGCCAGCAGCTTAGTCCCTAGCGGGAGTCCGCAGTACTTC
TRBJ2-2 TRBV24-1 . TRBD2 CATSDPRLAGDTGELFF TGTGCCACCAGTGATCCCCGACTAGCGGGAGATACCGGGGAGCTGTTTTTT
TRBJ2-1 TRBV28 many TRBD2 CASSTTIGTSFEQFF TGTGCCAGCAGTACCACCATCGGGACTAGCTTTGAGCAGTTCTTC
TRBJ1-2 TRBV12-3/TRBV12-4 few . CASSFRAGDTGGYTF TGTGCCAGCAGTTTCCGGGCAGGAGATACCGGTGGCTACACCTTC
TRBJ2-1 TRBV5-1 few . CASSLVGHNEQFF TGCGCCAGCAGCTTGGTGGGGCACAATGAGCAGTTCTTC
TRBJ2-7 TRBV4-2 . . CASSQGTNTYGQYF TGTGCCAGCAGCCAAGGGACAAATACCTACGGGCAGTACTTC
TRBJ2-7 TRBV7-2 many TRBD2 CASSLDSGRSEQYF TGTGCCAGCAGCTTAGATAGCGGGAGAAGCGAGCAGTACTTC
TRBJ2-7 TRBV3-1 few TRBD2 CASSQDRGGAWSYEQYF TGTGCCAGCAGCCAAGACCGGGGGGGTGCGTGGTCCTACGAGCAGTACTTC
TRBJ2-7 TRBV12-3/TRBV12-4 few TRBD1 CASSLGLLSGQTYEQYF TGTGCCAGCAGTTTGGGATTATTATCGGGACAGACCTACGAGCAGTACTTC
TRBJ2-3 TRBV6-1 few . CASSNGRTGPDTQYF TGTGCCAGCAGTAACGGAAGGACTGGCCCAGATACGCAGTATTTT
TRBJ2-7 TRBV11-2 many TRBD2 CASSLETSAYEQYF TGTGCCAGCAGCTTAGAGACTAGCGCCTACGAGCAGTACTTC
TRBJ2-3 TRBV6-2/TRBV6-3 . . CASNPGQPDTQYF TGTGCCAGCAACCCAGGTCAACCAGATACGCAGTATTTT
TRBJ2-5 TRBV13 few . CASSLSPPVETQYF TGTGCCAGCAGCTTATCTCCCCCTGTAGAGACCCAGTACTTC
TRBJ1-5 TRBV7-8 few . CASSLVRVLSNQPQHF TGTGCCAGCAGCTTAGTGAGGGTATTGAGCAATCAGCCCCAGCATTTT
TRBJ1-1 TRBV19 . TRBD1 CATAAPGQGPTEAFF TGTGCCACCGCTGCCCCCGGACAGGGACCCACTGAAGCTTTCTTT
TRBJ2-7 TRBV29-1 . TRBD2 CSASTGLAGEDEQYF TGCAGCGCATCTACGGGACTAGCGGGAGAGGACGAGCAGTACTTC
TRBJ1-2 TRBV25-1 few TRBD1 CASSDDRDFYGYTF TGTGCCAGCAGCGATGACAGGGATTTCTATGGCTACACCTTC
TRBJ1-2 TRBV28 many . CASSLDDRGLRGYTF TGTGCCAGCAGTTTGGACGATCGGGGTCTGAGGGGCTACACCTTC
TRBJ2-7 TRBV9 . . CASSVVAGGEGYEQYF TGTGCCAGCAGCGTAGTAGCCGGAGGCGAGGGCTACGAGCAGTACTTC
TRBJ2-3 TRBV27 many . CASSFRAPLPDTQYF TGTGCCAGCAGTTTCCGGGCACCCCTCCCAGATACGCAGTATTTT
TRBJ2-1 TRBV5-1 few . CASSLEGSGVQFF TGCGCCAGCAGCTTGGAGGGGAGCGGCGTGCAGTTCTTC
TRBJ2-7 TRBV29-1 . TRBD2 CSVETSGRAYEQYF TGCAGCGTGGAAACTAGCGGGAGAGCGTACGAGCAGTACTTC
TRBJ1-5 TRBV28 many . CASNIRGVLSNQPQHF TGTGCCAGCAACATACGAGGGGTCTTGAGCAATCAGCCCCAGCATTTT
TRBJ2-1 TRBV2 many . CASSEASRLNEQFF TGTGCCAGCAGTGAAGCGTCACGGCTCAATGAGCAGTTCTTC
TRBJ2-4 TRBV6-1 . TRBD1 CASREGQGTIQYF TGTGCCAGCAGGGAGGGACAGGGGACCATTCAGTACTTC
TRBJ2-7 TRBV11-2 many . CASSLVRQTYEQYF TGTGCCAGCAGCTTAGTTCGGCAGACCTACGAGCAGTACTTC
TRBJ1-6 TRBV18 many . CASSPQGDSPLHF TGTGCCAGCTCACCACAGGGGGATTCACCCCTCCACTTT
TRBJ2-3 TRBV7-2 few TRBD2 CASSLLAGAVTDTQYF TGTGCCAGCAGCCTCCTAGCGGGAGCTGTCACAGATACGCAGTATTTT
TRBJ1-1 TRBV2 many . CASSDEFRNTEAFF TGTGCCAGCAGTGATGAGTTCCGGAACACTGAAGCTTTCTTT